Listed below are T cell receptor beta chains from one sample, sequenced in a study of cytomegalovirus exposure and HLA in healthy donors. Sequencing used immunoSEQ multiplex PCR; TCRdb keeps in-frame clones, though not all of them. Of 150,000 to 200,000 clones in the sample, approximately 78% were seen once. Sequenced sample: PBMCs. Source of these receptors: a male donor in good health and CMV-seropositive. Both conserved end residues are part of each CDR3. D genes are given only for firm matches. The size entry is marked missing in some rows and otherwise reads once, few, many or a size class.

TGTGCCAGCAGCCCGGGACAGATAAAGACTGAAGCTTTCTTT CASSPGQIKTEAFF TRBD1 TRBJ1-1 NA TRBV5-4
TGCGCCAGCAGCTTGGCCGGGACTAGCGGCAATGAGCAGTTCTTC CASSLAGTSGNEQFF TRBD2 TRBJ2-1 NA TRBV5-1
TGTGCCAGCAGCCCCGGGGTAGGGCAAAAGAACACTGAAGCTTTCTTT CASSPGVGQKNTEAFF NA TRBJ1-1 NA TRBV7-6
TGTGCCAGCAGTGCGCAGGGTGGACCGCTAAACTATGGCTACACCTTC CASSAQGGPLNYGYTF NA TRBJ1-2 NA TRBV2
TGTGCCATCAGTGACTCTCCCGGGACAGGCACGAACACCGGGGAGCTGTTTTTT CAISDSPGTGTNTGELFF TRBD1 TRBJ2-2 NA TRBV10-3
TGTGCCAGCAGCCCACCGGGAGCTCTCTCCTACGAGCAGTACTTC CASSPPGALSYEQYF NA TRBJ2-7 NA TRBV5-4
TGTGCCTGGGCGGAACATGGCTACACCTTC CAWAEHGYTF NA TRBJ1-2 NA TRBV30
TGCAGCGTCTCAGAATACAATGAGCAGTTCTTC CSVSEYNEQFF NA TRBJ2-1 NA TRBV29-1
TGTGCCAGCAGGCTAACAGGGGGCGAGCAGTACTTC CASRLTGGEQYF TRBD1 TRBJ2-7 NA TRBV28
TGTGCCAGCAGTTTATCCTCTGAAGCTTTCTTT CASSLSSEAFF NA TRBJ1-1 NA TRBV28
TGTGCCTGGAGTTCCGACTCCGAAAAACTGTTTTTT CAWSSDSEKLFF NA TRBJ1-4 NA TRBV30
TGTGCCAGTAGTCGCTCACAGGGATCTCTTGAAAAACTGTTTTTT CASSRSQGSLEKLFF NA TRBJ1-4 NA TRBV19
TGTGCCAGCAGCTTAGCGGCTAGCACAGATACGCAGTATTTT CASSLAASTDTQYF NA TRBJ2-3 once TRBV7-2
TGCGCCAGCAGCTCCACAGGGTACGACTATGGCTACACCTTC CASSSTGYDYGYTF NA TRBJ1-2 NA TRBV5-1
TGTGCCAGCAGCGATCGACAGGGGATGCGAGAAAAACTGTTTTTT CASSDRQGMREKLFF TRBD1 TRBJ1-4 NA TRBV11-2
TGTGCCAGCAGCGTAGGGTCCCAGGGACTCACTGAAGCTTTCTTT CASSVGSQGLTEAFF NA TRBJ1-1 NA TRBV9
TGTGCCAGTAGTCTCCTACAGGGGGCGGCTAATTCACCCCTCCACTTT CASSLLQGAANSPLHF TRBD1 TRBJ1-6 NA TRBV19
TGTGCCAGCAGTGTACAACAAGGGGACAGGCCCCGGACGCAGTATTTT CASSVQQGDRPRTQYF TRBD1 TRBJ2-3 NA TRBV6-1
TGTGCCAGCAGCTCACGTAAACGACAGGATGGAAGTCAGCCCCAGCATTTT CASSSRKRQDGSQPQHF NA TRBJ1-5 NA TRBV7-8
TGTGCCAGCAGTTTATCGCACAGATGGGGGGAGAGTAAGAACACTGAAGCTTTCTTT CASSLSHRWGESKNTEAFF NA TRBJ1-1 NA TRBV27
TGTGCCACCAGCAGAGATCCTAGCTCGGCCGAGACCCAGTACTTC CATSRDPSSAETQYF NA TRBJ2-5 once TRBV15
TGTGCCAGCAGCTTAGGGACTAGCGGGCAGTTCTTC CASSLGTSGQFF TRBD2 TRBJ2-1 NA TRBV11-2
TGTGCCAGCAGCCCTGGGGGGGATACGCAGTATTTT CASSPGGDTQYF NA TRBJ2-3 NA TRBV7-7
TGTGCCAGCAGTGGCTTGATTGCGGGAGCTTACAATGAGCAGTTCTTC CASSGLIAGAYNEQFF TRBD2 TRBJ2-1 NA TRBV25-1
TGCGCCAGCAGCCCGGGGCAAGAGACCCAGTACTTC CASSPGQETQYF NA TRBJ2-5 NA TRBV5-1
TGCGCCAGCAGGTCCTTAGGGACAGGGATCCCCTACGAGCAGTACTTC CASRSLGTGIPYEQYF TRBD1 TRBJ2-7 NA TRBV5-1
TGTGCCAGCAGTGATTATATCCACAATGAGCAGTTCTTC CASSDYIHNEQFF NA TRBJ2-1 once TRBV2
TGTGCCAGCAGTGAAGTCCAGGGGGCAGATGGCTACACCTTC CASSEVQGADGYTF TRBD1 TRBJ1-2 NA TRBV2
TGCAGCGTTGAATCCCGGTACAATGAGCAGTTCTTC CSVESRYNEQFF NA TRBJ2-1 NA TRBV29-1
TGTGCCAGCAGTTTAGGGACAGGGCAGAACACTGAAGCTTTCTTT CASSLGTGQNTEAFF TRBD1 TRBJ1-1 NA TRBV27
TGTGCCTGGAGTGTCCCGAGCTCCTATAATTCACCCCTCCACTTT CAWSVPSSYNSPLHF NA TRBJ1-6 NA TRBV30
TGCTTTCCAGGGAACACTGAAGCTTTCTTT CFPGNTEAFF NA TRBJ1-1 NA TRBV20-1
TGTGCCAGCAGTGAAAGGGGGAGCTCCTACAATGAGCAGTTCTTC CASSERGSSYNEQFF NA TRBJ2-1 NA TRBV2
TGTGCCATCAGTCCTTGGACTAGCGGGAGTTTAGGGCAGTTCTTC CAISPWTSGSLGQFF TRBD2 TRBJ2-1 NA TRBV10-3
TGTGCCAGCTCACCAAAAGACAGAATCTCCTACAATGAGCAGTTCTTC CASSPKDRISYNEQFF NA TRBJ2-1 few TRBV18
TGTGCCATCAGTGCAGGCCCGCGACTAGCGGGAGGGTGGCAAGAGACCCAGTACTTC CAISAGPRLAGGWQETQYF TRBD2 TRBJ2-5 NA TRBV10-3
TGTGCCAGCAGCTTGGATTCCCGGGACAGACTTGGGAGGGAGACCCAGTACTTC CASSLDSRDRLGRETQYF NA TRBJ2-5 once TRBV5-4
TGTGCCAGCAGCTTGACGACTAGCGGGGGCGTCCGTCGAGATACGCAGTATTTT CASSLTTSGGVRRDTQYF TRBD2 TRBJ2-3 NA TRBV5-6